The entry below gives a single TCR beta chain sequence along with its context. Authors' analysis steps: Quantification of nucleated cells was approximated via reference gene primer amplification. Repertoires were generated with immunoSEQ multiplex PCR, while TCRdb's copy carries only in-frame clones and drops some. V and J calls plus clone size are reproduced from that table; the DNA served to infer D and trimming. The sample has more than 15,000 clones; roughly four fifths are singletons. The sample originates from a study of blood T cell repertoires in COVID-19. At the level of the study: The study drew acute and convalescent COVID-19 samples from the United States, Italy and Spain.

This clonotype was obtained from a man aged 80 or over with active COVID-19. Sequencing was done on a sample of peripheral blood.

CDR3 in amino acids: CATGLGLRNEQFF. The CDR3, as DNA: TGTGCCACCGGACTGGGACTGAGAAATGAGCAGTTCTTC. The rearrangement joins TRBV24-1 to TRBJ2-1; possibly TRBD2 for D (6 bases). Per the germline V gene, CDR1 is KGHDR and CDR2 is SFDVKD. The CDR3 runs 13 residues. Trimming removed 9 bases at V and 7 bases at J, with 15 bases between.